A selection of T cell receptor beta chains follows, all from one sample in a study of blood T cell repertoires in COVID-19. Sequencing was performed with immunoSEQ multiplex PCR; in TCRdb, only in-frame clones are kept and a portion is missing. The sample records a few hundred thousand clones, around 89% being singletons. Sequencing input: PBMCs or T cells enriched from blood (not recorded which). These receptors were collected from a woman in her thirties who had recovered from COVID-19. Both conserved end residues are part of each CDR3. Fields, in order: D gene, clone size, J gene, V gene, CDR3 DNA, CDR3 protein. The D gene is left open where the match is weak. Expanded clones are given a class, and other clones once, few, many or no size at all.

>NA|NA|TRBJ2-7|TRBV28
TGTGCCAGCAGTTCAATACCGACCGGAGACGAGCAGTACTTC
CASSSIPTGDEQYF
>NA|NA|TRBJ1-5|TRBV27
TGTGCCAGCAGAGGGACAAGCAATCAGCCCCAGCATTTT
CASRGTSNQPQHF
>NA|NA|TRBJ2-3|TRBV20-1
TGCAGTGCTAGTCCCCCGCCCCGAGGGAGTGGTGGTACGCAGTATTTT
CSASPPPRGSGGTQYF
>TRBD1|NA|TRBJ1-2|TRBV4-3
TGCGCCAGCAGCCGTCAAAGTCTCGGACAGGGTGAGGGCTACACCTTC
CASSRQSLGQGEGYTF
>NA|NA|TRBJ1-2|TRBV18
TGTGCCAGCTCGACTGATGTACGGTCATTGAATGGCTACACCTTC
CASSTDVRSLNGYTF
>NA|NA|TRBJ1-1|TRBV5-6
TGTGCCAGCAGCTTATCACGGGAGGATAACACTGAAGCTTTCTTT
CASSLSREDNTEAFF
>NA|NA|TRBJ1-5|TRBV3-1/TRBV3-2
TGTGCCAGCAGCAACTATGTACAGGGTGGTCAGCCCCAGCATTTT
CASSNYVQGGQPQHF
>TRBD1|once|TRBJ2-3|TRBV5-1
TGCGCCAGCAGCTTCCGGGACAGGGGCCGGAATGTCACCTCAGATACGCAGTATTTT
CASSFRDRGRNVTSDTQYF
>TRBD1|NA|TRBJ1-6|TRBV3-1/TRBV3-2
TGTGCCAGCAGCCACACAGGGGAGAATTCACCCCTCCACTTT
CASSHTGENSPLHF
>NA|few|TRBJ1-2|TRBV20-1
TGCAGTGCCCCAGACAGCATCTCTTACTTC
CSAPDSISYF
>NA|NA|TRBJ2-6|TRBV5-8
TGTGCCAGCAGCCCGCCGGCAGGGTGGTTTTCTGGGGCCAACGTCCTGACTTTC
CASSPPAGWFSGANVLTF
>NA|NA|TRBJ2-7|TRBV20-1
TGCAGCGCCCCGGGGGAGCAGTACTTC
CSAPGEQYF
>NA|once|TRBJ2-5|TRBV5-8
TGTGCCACCCTACGGCAGGGGTTATATGTGGAGACCCAGTACTTC
CATLRQGLYVETQYF
>TRBD2|NA|TRBJ2-1|TRBV15
TGTGCCACCAGCAGAGTGCTAGCGGGAGTTAGACGCAATGAGCAGTTCTTC
CATSRVLAGVRRNEQFF
>NA|NA|TRBJ2-7|TRBV28
TGTGCCAGCAGCGCGTCACCCTACGAGCAGTACTTC
CASSASPYEQYF
>NA|NA|TRBJ1-6|TRBV28
TGTGCCAGCAGTTTACTTACCTGGCGGGGTTCCTATAATTCACCCCTCCACTTT
CASSLLTWRGSYNSPLHF
>NA|once|TRBJ2-7|TRBV24-1
TGTGCCGCATGCCCCAGTTTTATCGACTGGGACGAGCAGTACTTC
CAACPSFIDWDEQYF
>NA|NA|TRBJ1-1|TRBV6-5
TGTGCCAGCAGTTACTCAGGGGCCCGGAGCACTGAAGCTTTCTTT
CASSYSGARSTEAFF
>TRBD1|NA|TRBJ1-5|TRBV28
TGTGCCAGCAGCCTCCCAGGGGGCGGTAGGAGCAATCAGCCCCAGCATTTT
CASSLPGGGRSNQPQHF
>NA|NA|TRBJ1-1|TRBV5-1
TGCGCCAGCAGCTTGGAGGCGGACACTGAAGCTTTCTTT
CASSLEADTEAFF
>NA|NA|TRBJ1-3|TRBV27
TGTGCCAGCAGTGCCTTTCAGGGTCTCTCTGGAAACACCATATATTTT
CASSAFQGLSGNTIYF
>TRBD1|NA|TRBJ2-1|TRBV28
TGTGCCACAAATGGACCCGGACAGGGGGCCTACAATGAGCAGTTCTTC
CATNGPGQGAYNEQFF
>NA|NA|TRBJ1-2|TRBV19
TGTGCCAGTAGTGCCGCGTACAGGGTTGTTAACGGCTACACCTTC
CASSAAYRVVNGYTF
>NA|NA|TRBJ1-4|TRBV5-8
TGTGCCAGCAGCGGCCAGCGCGGGGTGACGCAAAAACTGTTTTTT
CASSGQRGVTQKLFF
>TRBD1|NA|TRBJ1-2|TRBV18
TGTGCCAGCTCGCCAGCTGACAGGGTTAATGGCTACACCTTC
CASSPADRVNGYTF
>NA|many|TRBJ1-1|TRBV10-3
TGTGCCATCAGTGGGGGGGTGGACACTGAAGCTTTCTTT
CAISGGVDTEAFF
>NA|NA|TRBJ1-2|TRBV4-1
TGCGCCAGCAGCCAAGATGGGAGAGGCTACACCTTC
CASSQDGRGYTF
>NA|NA|TRBJ2-6|TRBV5-4
TGTGCCAGCAGCCCGACGGGGGATTCTGGGGCCAACGTCCTGACTTTC
CASSPTGDSGANVLTF
>NA|NA|TRBJ1-1|TRBV25-1
TGTGCCAGCAGTTCCATACTCCGGGGGAACACTGAAGCTTTCTTT
CASSSILRGNTEAFF
>TRBD1|NA|TRBJ1-5|TRBV2
TGTGCCAGCAGTGACGGGGACAGGGGTATTAGCAATCAGCCCCAGCATTTT
CASSDGDRGISNQPQHF
>NA|once|TRBJ1-1|TRBV11-1
TGTGCCAGCAGCCCGCGGGGAGGGAGGGAGAACACTGAAGCTTTCTTT
CASSPRGGRENTEAFF
>NA|few|TRBJ2-1|TRBV30
TGTGCCTGGAGTGGGCAGACCGGGACTCACTCCTACAATGAGCAGTTCTTC
CAWSGQTGTHSYNEQFF
>NA|NA|TRBJ1-6|TRBV19
TGTGCCAGTCGACAGGTCGATAATTCACCCCTCCACTTT
CASRQVDNSPLHF
>TRBD1|NA|TRBJ1-3|TRBV18
TGTGCCAGCTCACCTCAGGGGGCGACTGGAAACACCATATATTTT
CASSPQGATGNTIYF
>TRBD1|few|TRBJ1-2|TRBV20-1
TGCAGTGCTAGTCCCGACTCCGGGACAGGCCGACTTTGGGGTGGCTACACCTTC
CSASPDSGTGRLWGGYTF
>NA|NA|TRBJ2-1|TRBV29-1
TGCAGCGTTGAAGGGTATGAGGGGGTAGCCTACAATGAGCAGTTCTTC
CSVEGYEGVAYNEQFF
>NA|NA|TRBJ1-2|TRBV18
TGTGCCAGCTCACCCCCCGGGGGAGGCTATGGCTACACCTTC
CASSPPGGGYGYTF
>NA|NA|TRBJ2-2|TRBV5-1
TGCGCCAGCAGCCCAGGCACCGGGGAGCTGTTTTTT
CASSPGTGELFF
>TRBD2|NA|TRBJ2-3|TRBV28
TGTGCCAGCAGTTTCCCTGCGGGAGGAACAGATACGCAGTATTTT
CASSFPAGGTDTQYF
>NA|NA|TRBJ1-1|TRBV7-2
TGTGCCAGCAGCTTCGCAGAGAACACTGAAGCTTTCTTT
CASSFAENTEAFF
>NA|NA|TRBJ2-5|TRBV11-2
TGTGCCAGCAGCCCAGGACTGGGAGAGACCCAGTACTTC
CASSPGLGETQYF
>NA|NA|TRBJ2-1|TRBV3-1/TRBV3-2
TGTGCCAGCAGCCCCTTAAGCGGGCCCTCCTACAATGAGCAGTTCTTC
CASSPLSGPSYNEQFF
>NA|NA|TRBJ1-4|TRBV7-9
TGTGCCAGCAGCTTAGGCGTCGTTGGTGCAGGGACTAATGAAAAACTGTTTTTT
CASSLGVVGAGTNEKLFF
>TRBD1|NA|TRBJ1-5|TRBV2
TGTGCCAGCAGTAAGGCAGGGGGTGTCAATCAGCCCCAGCATTTT
CASSKAGGVNQPQHF
>NA|NA|TRBJ1-3|TRBV9
TGTGCCAGCGCCTCAGGGAAAGGGTCTGGAAACACCATATATTTT
CASASGKGSGNTIYF
>NA|NA|TRBJ1-2|TRBV7-2
TGTGCCAGCAGCTTAGTGCACAGAAACTATGGCTACACCTTC
CASSLVHRNYGYTF
>TRBD1|NA|TRBJ1-1|TRBV28
TGTGCCAGCAGAAACAGGGGGGCCCAAAACACTGAAGCTTTCTTT
CASRNRGAQNTEAFF
>TRBD1|NA|TRBJ1-1|TRBV7-9
TGTGCCAGCAGCCTACCCAGGGGGACTGAAGCTTTCTTT
CASSLPRGTEAFF
>NA|NA|TRBJ1-5|TRBV6-2/TRBV6-3
TGTGCCAGCAGTAGTGTTCAGTCCCAGCATTTT
CASSSVQSQHF
>NA|NA|TRBJ1-2|TRBV12-3/TRBV12-4
TGTGCCAGCACCCCTGGGACTTACTATGGCTACACCTTC
CASTPGTYYGYTF
>NA|NA|TRBJ1-1|TRBV28
TGTGCCAGCAGTTTAGGGGCTAGTGGGAATTGGGGGAACACTGAAGCTTTCTTT
CASSLGASGNWGNTEAFF
>TRBD1|NA|TRBJ1-6|TRBV19
TGTGCCAGTCGGGACAGCTCCTATAATTCACCCCTCCACTTT
CASRDSSYNSPLHF